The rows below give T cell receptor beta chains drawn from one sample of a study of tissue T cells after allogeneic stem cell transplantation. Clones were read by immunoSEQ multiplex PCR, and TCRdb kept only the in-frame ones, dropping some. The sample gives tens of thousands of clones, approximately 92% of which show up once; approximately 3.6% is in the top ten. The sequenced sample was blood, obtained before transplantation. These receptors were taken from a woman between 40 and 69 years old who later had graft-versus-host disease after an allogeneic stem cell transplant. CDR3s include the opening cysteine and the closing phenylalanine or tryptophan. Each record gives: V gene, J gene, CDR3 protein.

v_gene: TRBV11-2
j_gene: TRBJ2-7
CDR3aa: CASSLDPGEEQYF

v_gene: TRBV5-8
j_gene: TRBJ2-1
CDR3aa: CASSYEQFF

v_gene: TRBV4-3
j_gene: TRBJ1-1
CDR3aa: CASSQERSISTEAFF

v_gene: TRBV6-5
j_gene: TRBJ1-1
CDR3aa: CASSYSTGKNTEAFF

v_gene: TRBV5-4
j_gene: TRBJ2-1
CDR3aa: CASSLVSTYNEQFF

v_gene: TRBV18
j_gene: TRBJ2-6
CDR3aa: CASFPGSGANVLTF

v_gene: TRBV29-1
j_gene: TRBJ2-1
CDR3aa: CSVSRGNEQFF

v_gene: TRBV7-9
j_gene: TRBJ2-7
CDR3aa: CASSLQGYEQYF

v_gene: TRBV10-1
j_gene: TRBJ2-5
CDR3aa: CASSEMGQGRETQYF

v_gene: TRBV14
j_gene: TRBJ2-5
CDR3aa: CASNRGYLETQYF

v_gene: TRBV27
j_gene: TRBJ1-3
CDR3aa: CASSLQSTGNTIYF

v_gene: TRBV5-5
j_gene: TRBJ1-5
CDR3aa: CASSPDRVSGQPQHF

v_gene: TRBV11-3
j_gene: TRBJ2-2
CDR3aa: CASSPPTNTGELFF

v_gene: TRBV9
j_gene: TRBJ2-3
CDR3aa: CASSEYPGGRADTQYF

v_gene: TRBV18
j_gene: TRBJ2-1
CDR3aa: CASSPSLGPRNEQFF

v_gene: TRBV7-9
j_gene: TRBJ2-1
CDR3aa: CASSHPGQGGYEQFF

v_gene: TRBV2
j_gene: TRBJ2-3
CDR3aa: CASSEPGVGTDTQYF

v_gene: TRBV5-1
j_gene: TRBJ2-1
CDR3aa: CASSFGGAEQFF

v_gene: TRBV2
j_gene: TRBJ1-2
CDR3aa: CASSTGSFYGYTF

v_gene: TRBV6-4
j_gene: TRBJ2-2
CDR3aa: CASSDSTTGELFF

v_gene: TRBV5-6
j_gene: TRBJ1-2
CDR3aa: CASSPQGGNRLTDGYTF

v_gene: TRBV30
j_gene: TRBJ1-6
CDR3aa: CAWNQGHALVSYNSPLHF

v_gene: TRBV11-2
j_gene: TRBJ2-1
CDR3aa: CASSLSAGTYNEQFF

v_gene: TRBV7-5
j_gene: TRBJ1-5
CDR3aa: CARSLVLGPVDYSNQPQHF

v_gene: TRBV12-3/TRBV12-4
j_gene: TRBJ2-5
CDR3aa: CASSPQGLGTQYF

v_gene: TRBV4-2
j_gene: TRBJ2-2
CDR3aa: CASSKRLAGGPTGELFF

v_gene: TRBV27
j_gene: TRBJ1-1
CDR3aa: CASSLSGTANTEAFF

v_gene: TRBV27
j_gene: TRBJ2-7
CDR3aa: CASSFGLAYEQYF

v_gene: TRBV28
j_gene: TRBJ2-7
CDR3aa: CASMDTPTYEQYF

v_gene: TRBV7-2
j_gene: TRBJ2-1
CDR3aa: CASSSAGQITYNEQFF

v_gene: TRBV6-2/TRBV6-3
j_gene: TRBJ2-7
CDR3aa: CASSSTARTAYEQYF

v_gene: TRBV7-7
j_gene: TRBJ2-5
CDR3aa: CASSLAVQETQYF

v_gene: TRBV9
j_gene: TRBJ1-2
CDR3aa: CASSENAGGDSQPYGYTF

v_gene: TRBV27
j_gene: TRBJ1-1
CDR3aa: CASSRRGLRWTEAFF

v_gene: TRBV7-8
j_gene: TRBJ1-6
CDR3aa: CASSLGGGGSSYNSPLHF

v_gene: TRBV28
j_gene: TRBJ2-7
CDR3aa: CASSRDVLGQYF

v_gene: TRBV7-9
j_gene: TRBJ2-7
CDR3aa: CASSLGRDTGEQYF

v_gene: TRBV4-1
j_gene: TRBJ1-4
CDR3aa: CASSPSRVGQLNEKLFF

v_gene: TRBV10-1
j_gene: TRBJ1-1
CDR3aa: CASSESRGGTEAFF